The T cell receptor beta chain under discussion was sequenced for a study of blood T cell repertoires in COVID-19. About the research overall: Italy, Spain and the United States were the sources of the convalescent and acute COVID-19 samples.

This clone showed up just once. This CDR3 is 14 amino acids long. Looked up from germline, CDR1 is SQVTM and CDR2 is ANQGSEA. Deletions cut 4 bases from V and 0 bases from J, with 10 bases between. The protocol was immunoSEQ multiplex PCR, while the TCRdb copy is restricted to in-frame clones and leaves out a portion. Among about 84,000 clones, about four fifths were seen once, and the ten largest hold 30% to 45%. The V gene is TRBV29-1, the J gene TRBJ1-5, with D uncertain. Sequencing was performed on peripheral blood. The clonotype originates from a man at least 80 years old with active or convalescent COVID-19. The CDR3 loop reads CSVVEANSNQPQHF. In DNA, the CDR3 is TGCAGCGTTGTGGAGGCAAATAGCAATCAGCCCCAGCATTTT.